This TCR beta chain was recovered during a study of CD8+CD57+ T cells in acquired aplastic anemia (dated by TCRdb to between 2018 and 2020). In terms of the full investigation: Extracted DNA from sorted CD4+ and CD8+ cells averaged around 3.4 ug, ranging from roughly 0.2 to 30 ug. An average of around 10 million reads for CD4+ cells and under 12 million reads for CD8+ cells was obtained from healthy donor samples.

This clonotype was observed a handful of times. Its specific antigen is unknown. Base qualities are not provided; no much larger clone lies one nucleotide away. The investigation overall reported the following: Patients and healthy controls showed no significant difference in CD8+ Simpson's diversity (P=0.060). Around 30 CD8+ CDR3 sequences were shared between patients and controls but appeared highly expressed in patients and within their immunodominant clones.

TCR repertoires of sorted CD4+ and CD8+ blood T cells from severe aplastic anemia patients and healthy subjects were deep-sequenced in the study. Ficoll-Paque density gradient centrifugation was used to isolate peripheral blood mononuclear cells. Before DNA extraction, CD4+ and CD8+ T cells were sorted by FACS or by magnetic beads. For this chain, trimming is 6 bases at the V end and 2 bases at the J end, and the number of junction bases without a gene match is 6. Taken from cysteine to phenylalanine, the CDR3 has 14 residues. CDR3 DNA only is kept here, 42 bases in frame from base 1. Via the germline V gene, CDR1 is MGHDK and CDR2 SYGVNS. Profiling of TCR beta VDJ combinations and CDR3 sequences used genomic DNA as the template. TCR repertoire sequencing was run on an Illumina HiSeq 2000. The study's processing was this. Repertoires were assessed using TRBV/TRBJ rearrangement plots, CDR3 size and DJ length profiles, and Simpson's diversity index. The most abundant DNA sequence in the deep sequencing data was defined as the immunodominant clone. CDR3 amino acid sequences were checked for sharing between subjects and were compared against published repertoires and the VDJdb database. TCRdb trimmed public reads at Q25 via fastp, called clones via MiXCR and kept in-frame beta chains. When rows share a CDR3 protein, they turn into one entry using the most common DNA and genes. The V and J calls were determined by TCRdb, not by the authors. The sample profile shows roughly 51,000 distinct CDR3 sequences; around two thirds of them were found once. Roughly 34% of the sample belongs to the ten largest clones.

The sequenced material came from sorted CD4+, CD8+, or CD8+CD57+ T cells (not recorded which) from PBMCs. This receptor was obtained from a human donor in good health, serving as a control. Recombination linked TRBV25-1 to TRBJ2-5; TRBD1 agrees with 7 junctional bases. The DNA sequence reads TGTGCCAGCAGCACCCAGGGACAGCAAGAGACCCAGTACTTC. Its product reads: CASSTQGQQETQYF.